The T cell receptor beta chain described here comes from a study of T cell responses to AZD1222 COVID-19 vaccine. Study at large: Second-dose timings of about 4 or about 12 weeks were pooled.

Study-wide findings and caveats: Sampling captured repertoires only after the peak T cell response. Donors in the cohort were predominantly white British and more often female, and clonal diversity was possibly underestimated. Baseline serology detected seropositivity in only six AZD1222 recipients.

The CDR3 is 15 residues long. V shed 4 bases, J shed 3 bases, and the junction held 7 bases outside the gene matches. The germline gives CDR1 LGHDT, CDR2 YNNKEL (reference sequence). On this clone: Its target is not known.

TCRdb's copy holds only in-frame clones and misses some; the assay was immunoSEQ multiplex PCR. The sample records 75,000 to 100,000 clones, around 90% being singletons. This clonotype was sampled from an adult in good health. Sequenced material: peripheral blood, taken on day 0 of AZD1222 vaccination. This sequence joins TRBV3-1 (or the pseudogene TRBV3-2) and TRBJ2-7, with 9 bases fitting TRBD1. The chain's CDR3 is CASSPRGQGFYEQYF. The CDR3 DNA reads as TGTGCCAGCAGCCCACGGGGACAGGGTTTCTACGAGCAGTACTTC.